This T cell receptor beta chain was obtained from a study of shared clonotypes between healthy human individuals. V shed 0 bases and J shed 7 bases, with 12 bases lying between them. This CDR3 is built from 14 residues. The germline V gene encodes CDR1 SGHRS and CDR2 YFSETQ. Naive CD8 cells lacked CD45RO and underwent positive selection for CCR7, leaving out terminally differentiated effector memory CD45RA+ cells. All participating donors were Caucasian adults from Nashville, Tennessee. TCRdb's copy holds only in-frame clones and misses some; the assay was immunoSEQ multiplex PCR. The sample includes over 800,000 clones, roughly 92% seen only once; the top ten take 24%.

This chain connects TRBV5-1 to TRBJ2-3, with no clear D. The TCR was taken from a man aged 30 to 39 in good health. The material sequenced was naive CD8+ T cells sorted from blood. As DNA, the CDR3 is TGCGCCAGCAGCTTGGTGCAGACCGATAATACGCAGTATTTT. Its protein is CASSLVQTDNTQYF. The entire variable domain, with the rest obtained from reference TRBV5-1 and TRBJ2-3, is as follows: KAGVTQTPRYLIKTRGQQVTLSCSPISGHRSVSWYQQTPGQGLQFLFEYFSETQRNKGNFPGRFSGRQFSNSRSEMNVSTLELGDSALYLCASSLVQTDNTQYFGPGTRLTVL.